The T cell receptor (beta chain) described here comes from a study of regulatory T cells in long-lasting Graves disease (dated by TCRdb to about 2021). Background for the entire study: Newly diagnosed Graves' disease patients had taken antithyroid drugs for less than 3 months. This study used TCR sequencing and RNA sequencing of peripheral blood to compare persistent Graves' disease patients against newly diagnosed Graves' disease patients. The study was registered as a clinical trial and conducted in China. A total of about 33 samples were covered by TCR sequencing, comprising some 13 persistent and roughly 20 newly diagnosed Graves' disease patients. Paper-wide results and their limitations: The small sample size was acknowledged by the authors as a limitation that may reduce accuracy. Only peripheral blood was studied, because thyroid tissue, the primary lesion, was inaccessible. Persistent disease showed preferential use of TRBV28, TRBJ1-2 and TRBJ2-5, whereas newly diagnosed disease favored TRBV20-1 and TRBJ2-1. Persistent Graves' disease patients showed lower TCR Shannon entropy and fewer highly expanded clones than newly diagnosed patients, suggesting clonal expansion. Patients with persistent disease shared more public clonotypes (about 2,700) than newly diagnosed patients did (approximately 1,000). Sequencing and analysis were limited to the TCR beta chain.

From the cysteine through the phenylalanine, the CDR3 covers 19 amino acids. The DNA shown is the 57-base CDR3, in frame from base 1. V is cut back by 6 bases and J by 2 bases, with 21 bases in the junction unmatched. CDR1 and CDR2 (SGHNT, YENEEA) derive from the germline V gene. The receptor library was made with multiplex PCR. The run used an Illumina HiSeq 4000. To build TCR beta libraries, CDR3 regions were amplified by Arm-PCR using iRepertoire HTBI primers. Before sequencing, the PCR products went through gel purification. The paper's processing steps were these. Gene usage analysis of CDR3 amino acid clonotypes used the 62 TRBV and 11 to 15 TRBJ segments found across samples. COPE and FqMerger were used to merge the filtered high-quality paired reads into contigs. BLAST was used to align contigs to IMGT TRBV, TRBD and TRBJ reference genes, and CDR3 was defined according to IMGT. Any clonotype with a frequency above 0.1% was counted as a highly expanded clone. Shannon entropy served as the measure of repertoire diversity, while the Gini coefficient captured V-J evenness. A clonotype found in more than one individual was treated as public. The public sequencing data were trimmed at Q25 with fastp and processed into clonotypes with MiXCR by TCRdb, which kept only in-frame beta chains. Rows with one shared CDR3 protein collapse into an entry with the most common genes and DNA. These V and J calls derive from TCRdb rather than the authors' analysis. The sample table shows more than 450,000 distinct CDR3 sequences, and roughly 17% are seen once. The ten largest clonotypes hold approximately 12% of the sample.

This specimen's time point label, interpreted: newly diagnosed GD, antithyroid drugs for less than 3 months. For both TCR sequencing and RNA sequencing, RNA was extracted from PBMCs using TRIzol. Graves' disease was diagnosed according to American Thyroid Association guidelines. Patients for the study were recruited at an endocrinology department in Xi'an, China. From each patient, approximately 9 milliliters of peripheral blood was collected into an EDTA anticoagulant tube. Ficoll Paque Plus density gradient separation was used to isolate PBMCs, and no further T cell sorting was performed. An Agilent 2100 Bioanalyzer and agarose gel were used to assess RNA quality, and a NanoDrop 2000 was used to measure RNA concentration. A note on this clonotype: Its antigen target is currently unknown. Base qualities are not recorded, but no much larger clone differs from it by a single base.

These data also featured in a second study, about T cells in Graves' hyperthyroidism and ophthalmopathy. Reported in the second study: Stable Graves' hyperthyroidism was defined as no progression to ophthalmopathy during 18 months of follow-up. Hyperthyroidism patients were newly diagnosed, had a disease duration of under 2 months, and were aged 18 to 65 years. Exclusion was applied to patients with uncontrolled infections, other autoimmune diseases, pregnancy or lactation. Diagnoses relied on clinical symptoms, serum thyroxine and TRAb, thyroid ultrasound and orbital computed tomography. The TCR CDR3 was subjected to a first round of RT-PCR using the HTBI primer set and the Qiagen OneStep RT-PCR kit. Blood samples also contained most of the expanded thyroid clonotypes (frequency above 0.001), which suggests that blood repertoires may reflect thyroid immune responses. In cross-validation, a model built on a 13 V-J signature told ophthalmopathy apart from stable hyperthyroidism with approximately 90% sensitivity and 81% to 82% specificity, and in testing the same model reached 80%/75%. During validation, the model predicted progression to ophthalmopathy a median of roughly 7.1 months ahead of onset, with around 65% sensitivity and 72.22% specificity. TCR V-J signatures able to tell the groups apart were searched for in a discovery cohort of about a hundred patients, of whom more than 40 had Graves' ophthalmopathy and around 57 had stable Graves' hyperthyroidism. Prospective prediction of ophthalmopathy was tested in an independent validation cohort consisting of some 20 hyperthyroidism patients and some 15 patients who later progressed to ophthalmopathy. The 100 discovery patients were divided at random into training and test sets in a 7:3 ratio. In more than 5 Graves' hyperthyroidism patients, the study also compared T-cell repertoires from thyroid tissue with T-cell repertoires from blood. Once sampling was done, hyperthyroidism patients were given methimazole at a starting dose of 30 mg daily, whereas ophthalmopathy patients were given high-dose intravenous methylprednisolone. Libraries were constructed in a second round of multiplex PCR, after which size selection and purification were performed. Sequencing of the libraries was done on an Illumina HiSeq2000 using paired-end 100 bp reads. SOAPnuke was used to process the raw data, with reads discarded if the reads contained adapters or uncalled bases, had a mean Phred below 15, or lacked an exact constant-primer or identifier match. COPE v1.2.5 was used to merge high-quality paired reads, and clonotypes were defined as unique nucleotide sequences. MiTCR v1.1 was used to align clonotypes to the IMGT TRBV, TRBD and TRBJ reference segments. Analysis was restricted to V-J combinations with a frequency above 0.0001, which covered 99% to 99.2% of repertoires. A TCS score was defined as the ratio of F50 (clonal expansion) to E x V (chaos), with BLOSUM62-based TCRdist applied between CDR3 peptides within each V-J. Welch's t-statistics and random forest reduced around 550 V-J features to roughly 13, which were used in a naive Bayes classifier (R e1071). No statistical method was used to set the sample size in advance, and investigators knew the group allocation. According to the paper, TCR Vbeta CDR3 sequencing was carried out on 135 peripheral blood samples, which came from approximately 43 ophthalmopathy, around 75 hyperthyroidism and approximately 17 progressor patients.

The specimen comprised peripheral blood mononuclear cells (PBMCs), sampled at new diagnosis, from a patient treated with antithyroid drugs. The rearranged chain carries TRBV11-3 and TRBJ2-5, with 7 bases aligning to TRBD2. The sequence was collected from a man aged 35-49 years with Graves disease. Donor details come from another sample of the same person, matched by shared clones. The CDR3 protein is CASRGPWGGYDTNQETQYF. The DNA reads as follows: TGTGCCAGCAGGGGACCTTGGGGAGGGTATGATACCAATCAAGAGACCCAGTACTTC.